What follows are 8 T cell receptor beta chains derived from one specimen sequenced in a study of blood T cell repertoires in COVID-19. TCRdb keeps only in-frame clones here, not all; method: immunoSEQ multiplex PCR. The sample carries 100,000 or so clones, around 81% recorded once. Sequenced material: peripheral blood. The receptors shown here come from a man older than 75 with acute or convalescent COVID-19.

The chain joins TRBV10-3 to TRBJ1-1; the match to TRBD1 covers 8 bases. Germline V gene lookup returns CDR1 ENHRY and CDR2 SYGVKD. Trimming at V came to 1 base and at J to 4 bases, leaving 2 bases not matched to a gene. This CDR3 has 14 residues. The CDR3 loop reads CAISELGQVTEAFF. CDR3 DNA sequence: TGTGCCATCAGTGAGTTGGGACAGGTCACTGAAGCTTTCTTT.

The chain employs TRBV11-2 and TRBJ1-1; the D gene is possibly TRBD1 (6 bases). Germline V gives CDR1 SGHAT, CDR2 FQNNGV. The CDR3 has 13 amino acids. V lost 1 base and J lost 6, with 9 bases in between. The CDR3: CASSLVGGAEAFF. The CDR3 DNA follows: TGTGCCAGCAGCTTAGTAGGGGGGGCTGAAGCTTTCTTT. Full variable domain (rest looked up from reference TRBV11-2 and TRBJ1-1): EAGVAQSPRYKIIEKRQSVAFWCNPISGHATLYWYQQILGQGPKLLIQFQNNGVVDDSQLPKDRFSAERLKGVDSTLKIQPAKLEDSAVYLCASSLVGGAEAFFGQGTRLTVV.

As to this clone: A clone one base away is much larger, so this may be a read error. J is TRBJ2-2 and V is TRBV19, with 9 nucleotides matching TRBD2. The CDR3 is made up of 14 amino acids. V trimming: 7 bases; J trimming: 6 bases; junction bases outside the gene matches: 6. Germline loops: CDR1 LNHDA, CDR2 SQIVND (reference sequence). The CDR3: CASTGGRGSGELFF. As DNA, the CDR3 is TGTGCCAGTACGGGCGGGAGGGGTTCCGGGGAGCTGTTTTTT.

In nucleotides, the CDR3 is TGTGCCAGCTCACCCATCACTTTGAGCACTGAAGCTTTCTTT. Residues: CASSPITLSTEAFF. V gene TRBV18 combines with J gene TRBJ1-1; D gene uncertain. V was cut by 3 bases and J by 4 bases, with 12 bases left in between. This CDR3 has 14 residues. Germline CDR1 and CDR2: KGHSH and LQKENI.

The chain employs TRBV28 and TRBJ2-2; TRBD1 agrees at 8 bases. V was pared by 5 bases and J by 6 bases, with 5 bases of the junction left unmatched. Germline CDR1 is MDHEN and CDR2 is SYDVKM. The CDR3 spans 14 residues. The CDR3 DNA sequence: TGTGCCAGCAGTCCCCCAGGGGGCTCCGGGGAGCTGTTTTTT. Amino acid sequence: CASSPPGGSGELFF.

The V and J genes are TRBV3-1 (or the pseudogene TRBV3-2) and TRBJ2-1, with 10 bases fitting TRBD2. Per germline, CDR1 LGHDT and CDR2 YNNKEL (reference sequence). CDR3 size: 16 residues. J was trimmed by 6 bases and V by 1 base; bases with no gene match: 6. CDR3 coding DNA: TGTGCCAGCAGCCAAGGGCTAGCGGGAGATGGCAATGAGCAGTTCTTC. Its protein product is CASSQGLAGDGNEQFF.

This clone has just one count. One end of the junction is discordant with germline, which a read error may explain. CDR3 DNA: TGTGCCAGCAGTGACCCGACAGGGTTTAATCAAAAACTGTTTTTT. Amino acid sequence: CASSDPTGFNQKLFF. The V gene is TRBV25-1, the J gene TRBJ1-4; 7 nucleotides align to TRBD1. This CDR3 has 15 amino acids. Germline V gene sequence: CDR1 MGHDK, CDR2 SYGVNS.

CDR3 coding DNA: TGTGCCAGCAGCTTAGCGTTCAGGGGAGCTTTCTTT. Protein sequence: CASSLAFRGAFF. The gene calls are TRBV7-2 and TRBJ1-1; tentatively, D is TRBD1 (6 bases). Trimming shortened V by 0 bases and J by 10 bases, and 9 bases separated the two germline ends. The CDR3 has 12 residues. The V gene's germline CDR1 is SGHTA and CDR2 FQGNSA.